This T cell receptor (beta chain) was identified during a study of cytomegalovirus exposure and HLA in healthy donors. For the study at large: Genotyping showed around 80% of over 350 donors falling in the Caucasian-associated ancestry cluster.

This CDR3 comprises 10 residues. V lost 8 bases and J lost 8, with 9 bases in between. The germline V gene has CDR1 LNHDA and CDR2 SQIVND (reference sequence). Study results and limitations: Owing to their indistinguishability, certain V segments, notably TRBV6-2 and TRBV6-3, were excluded. In a later analysis, V- and J-gene trimming of beta chains associated with a DCLRE1C missense variant, replicated independently.

In the PCR, 60 Vbeta and 13 Jbeta primers were used. Only in-frame clones appear in the TCRdb table, and some are missing; sequencing was by immunoSEQ multiplex PCR. The table has about 170,000 clones, 71% seen once. This clone was seen a handful of times. Its antigen is undetermined. The receptor was derived from a girl aged 10 to 17 in good health and CMV-seronegative. The sequenced material came from PBMCs. J is TRBJ1-2 and V is TRBV19; D unclear. CDR3 region: CASQGSGYTF. The CDR3 DNA reads TGTGCCAGTCAAGGGAGCGGCTACACCTTC. Supplemented by reference TRBV19 and TRBJ1-2, the full variable domain reads DGGITQSPKYLFRKEGQNVTLSCEQNLNHDAMYWYRQDPGQGLRLIYYSQIVNDFQKGDIAEGYSVSREKKESFPLTVTSAQKNPTAFYLCASQGSGYTFGSGTRLTVV.